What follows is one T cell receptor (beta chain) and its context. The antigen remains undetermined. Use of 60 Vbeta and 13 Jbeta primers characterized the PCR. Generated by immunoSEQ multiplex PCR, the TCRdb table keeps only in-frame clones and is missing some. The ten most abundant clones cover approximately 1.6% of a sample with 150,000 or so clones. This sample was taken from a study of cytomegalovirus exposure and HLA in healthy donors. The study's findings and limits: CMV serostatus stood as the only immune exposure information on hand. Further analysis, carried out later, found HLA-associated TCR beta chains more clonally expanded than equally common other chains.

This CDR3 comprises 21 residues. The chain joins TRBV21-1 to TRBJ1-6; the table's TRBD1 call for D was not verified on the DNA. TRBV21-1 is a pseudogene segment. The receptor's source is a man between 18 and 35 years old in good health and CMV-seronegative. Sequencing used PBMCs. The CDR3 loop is CASSTTGTGFSARVRNSPLHF. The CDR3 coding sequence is TGTGCCAGCAGCACTACCGGGACAGGGTTTTCCGCCCGGGTGAGGAATTCACCCCTCCACTTT.